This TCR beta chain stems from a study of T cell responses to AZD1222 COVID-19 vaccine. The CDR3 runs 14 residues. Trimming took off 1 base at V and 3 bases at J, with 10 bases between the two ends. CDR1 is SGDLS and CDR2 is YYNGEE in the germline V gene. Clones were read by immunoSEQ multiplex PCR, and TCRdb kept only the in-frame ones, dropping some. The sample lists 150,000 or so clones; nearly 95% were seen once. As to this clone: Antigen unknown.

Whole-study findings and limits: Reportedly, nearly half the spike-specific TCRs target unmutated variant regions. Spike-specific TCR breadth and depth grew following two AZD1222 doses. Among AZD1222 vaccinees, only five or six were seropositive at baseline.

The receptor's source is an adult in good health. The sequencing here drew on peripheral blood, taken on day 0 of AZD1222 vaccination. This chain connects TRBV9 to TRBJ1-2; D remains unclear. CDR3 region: CASSVSQMDYGYTF. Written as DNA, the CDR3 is TGTGCCAGCAGCGTATCGCAGATGGACTATGGCTACACCTTC.